The 18 T cell receptor beta chains presented below share a single source sample, sequenced in a study of OX40 agonist ivuxolimab in advanced cancers. Only in-frame clones appear in the TCRdb table, and some are missing; sequencing was by immunoSEQ multiplex PCR. This table holds around 70,000 clones, 75% to 85% found once. The specimen comprised CD4+ or CD8+ T cells sorted from blood, sampled in a trial of the OX40 agonist ivuxolimab. These receptor sequences come from an adult with an advanced solid tumor such as melanoma, head and neck, liver or kidney cancer.

The chain joins TRBV7-3 to TRBJ2-2, with TRBD1 matching 7 bases. Trimming cost V 1 base and J 0 bases; bases outside gene matches: 2. From germline, CDR1 is SGHTA and CDR2 FQGTGA. The CDR3 consists of 16 residues. The CDR3 region has the DNA TGTGCCAGCAGCTTAATCGGGACAGCGAACACCGGGGAGCTGTTTTTT. Protein product: CASSLIGTANTGELFF.

The V call is TRBV13, the J call TRBJ2-1, with D maybe TRBD2 (5 bases). The germline gives CDR1 PRHDT, CDR2 FYEKMQ (reference sequence). V lost 4 bases, J lost 1 base, and 11 bases lay in between. The CDR3 is made up of 15 amino acids. For the CDR3, the DNA is TGTGCCAGCAGCTCCCCCTCGGGATCCTACAATGAGCAGTTCTTC. Its translation: CASSSPSGSYNEQFF.

The chain uses TRBV12-5 and TRBJ2-1, with TRBD1 matching 7 bases. The V and J ends lost 6 bases and 9 bases, in that order; junction bases with no gene match: 2. CDR1 and CDR2 (germline): LGHNT, FRNRAP. The CDR3 covers 11 residues. CDR3 in amino acids: CASGGQFEQFF. Here the CDR3 DNA reads TGTGCTAGTGGGGGACAGTTTGAGCAGTTCTTC.

This clone was counted only a few times. This chain uses TRBV5-1 with TRBJ1-1, with TRBD1 matching 9 bases. Germline assignment: CDR1 SGHRS and CDR2 YFSETQ. The V gene end was trimmed by 2 bases and the J gene end by 4 bases; junction bases not matched to a gene: 6. The CDR3 contains 15 residues. The CDR3 protein is CASSLSTGGGTEAFF. In nucleotides, the CDR3 is TGCGCCAGCAGCTTATCAACAGGGGGCGGCACTGAAGCTTTCTTT.

The chain has TRBV5-1 and TRBJ2-5, with 8 positions matching TRBD2. Germline V gene sequence: CDR1 SGHRS, CDR2 YFSETQ. The CDR3 is 15 amino acids. Germline trimming cut 7 bases from V and 3 bases from J; bases unmatched to any gene: 11. The CDR3 loop reads CASGEQRGGEETQYF. The CDR3, as DNA: TGCGCCAGCGGGGAACAACGGGGGGGCGAAGAGACCCAGTACTTC.

The rearrangement uses TRBV18 and TRBJ1-3; unclear D gene. CDR3 size: 15 residues. V lost 5 bases, J lost 0 bases, and 11 bases lay in between. CDR1 is KGHSH, CDR2 LQKENI, per germline. CDR3 sequence (DNA): TGTGCCAGCTCATCCAGATCAGACTCTGGAAACACCATATATTTT. It translates to CASSSRSDSGNTIYF.

This chain uses TRBV5-6 with TRBJ2-7; D is unresolved. Trimming removed 1 base at V and 6 bases at J, with 8 bases between. From germline, CDR1 is SGHDT and CDR2 YYEEEE. This CDR3 has 12 amino acids. The CDR3 coding sequence is TGTGCCAGCAGCTTGCCCGAGAGCGAGCAGTACTTC. Translating gives CASSLPESEQYF.

The chain combines TRBV19 with TRBJ1-2; tentatively, D is TRBD1 (5 bases). The CDR3 spans 14 residues. Germline V gene data show CDR1 as LNHDA and CDR2 as SQIVND (reference sequence). The germline V and J ends were trimmed by 5 bases and 4 bases, with 14 bases remaining between them. The CDR3 sequence is CASSPSQGSYGYTF. DNA of the CDR3: TGTGCCAGTAGTCCAAGCCAGGGCTCCTATGGCTACACCTTC.

The rearrangement uses TRBV6-1 and TRBJ2-7; a possible D gene is TRBD1 (5 bases). Germline CDR1 and CDR2: MNHNS and SASEGT. V lost 5 bases, J lost 4 bases, and 12 bases lay in between. This CDR3 is 13 amino acids long. CDR3: CASSSQGGYEQYF. The CDR3 DNA follows: TGTGCCAGCAGTAGCCAGGGTGGGTACGAGCAGTACTTC.

This chain connects TRBV6-6 to TRBJ2-7, with TRBD1 matching 9 bases. V trimming: 6 bases; J trimming: 3 bases; junction bases outside the gene matches: 6. The germline gives CDR1 MNHNY, CDR2 SVGAGI (reference sequence). The length of the CDR3 is 14 residues. CDR3 protein: CASRRGTGSYEQYF. CDR3 nucleotide sequence: TGTGCCAGCAGAAGAGGGACAGGGAGCTACGAGCAGTACTTC.

V and J are TRBV19 and TRBJ1-1, with 7 bases aligning to TRBD1. The J segment lost 0 bases and the V segment lost 8 bases, leaving 3 bases of the junction unmatched. This CDR3 is 13 amino acids long. The germline gives CDR1 LNHDA, CDR2 SQIVND (reference sequence). CDR3 in DNA: TGTGCCAGTGGGGGGACAGTGAACACTGAAGCTTTCTTT. Amino acid sequence: CASGGTVNTEAFF. Filled out from reference TRBV19 and TRBJ1-1, the complete variable domain reads DGGITQSPKYLFRKEGQNVTLSCEQNLNHDAMYWYRQDPGQGLRLIYYSQIVNDFQKGDIAEGYSVSREKKESFPLTVTSAQKNPTAFYLCASGGTVNTEAFFGQGTRLTVV.

The rearrangement links TRBV2 to TRBJ1-5; no clear D gene. V lost 0 bases and J 5 bases, leaving 11 bases between the germline ends. CDR3 length: 15 residues. Germline CDR1 reads SNHLY; CDR2 reads FYNNEI. The CDR3 nucleotides are TGTGCCAGCAGTGAAGCGAGGGCAGATTATCAGCCCCAGCATTTT. Amino acid sequence: CASSEARADYQPQHF.

The sample holds one count of this clone. The chain is built from TRBV27 and TRBJ2-1, with 7 bases fitting TRBD2. V was clipped by 6 bases and J by 10 bases; unmatched bases: 9. Germline-derived CDR1 and CDR2 are MNHEY and SMNVEV (reference sequence). This CDR3 has 13 residues. In nucleotides, the CDR3 is TGTGCCAGCAGAGGAGTGGGGGGGAGGGAGCAGTTCTTC. Amino acid sequence: CASRGVGGREQFF.

V gene TRBV19 combines with J gene TRBJ1-5; D gene uncertain. This CDR3 comprises 15 residues. V shed 5 bases and J shed 0 bases, with 11 bases lying between them. CDR1 and CDR2 from the germline V gene are LNHDA and SQIVND (reference sequence). DNA for the CDR3: TGTGCCAGTAGTCGCGTCGGGATTAGCAATCAGCCCCAGCATTTT. This sequence encodes CASSRVGISNQPQHF.

J is TRBJ2-2 and V is TRBV11-2; TRBD1 agrees at 9 bases. V shed 5 bases and J 7 bases; nucleotides not matched to a gene: 17. CDR3 length equals 18 residues. Germline-derived CDR1 and CDR2 are SGHAT and FQNNGV. DNA for the CDR3: TGTGCCAGCAGCCAACGATTTGGGACAGGGATCGTTGTCGGGGAGCTGTTTTTT. Translated: CASSQRFGTGIVVGELFF.

The rearrangement uses TRBV18 and TRBJ2-7, with D maybe TRBD1 (6 bases). The CDR3 spans 15 residues. V lost 3 bases to trimming and J lost 2 bases, with 14 bases between them. In germline, CDR1 is KGHSH, CDR2 LQKENI. CDR3 loop: CASSPSTGTTYEQYF. The CDR3 nucleotides are TGTGCCAGCTCACCGTCCACCGGGACAACCTACGAGCAGTACTTC.

This chain links TRBV9 with TRBJ2-2; D is unclear. Trimming cost V 4 bases and J 7 bases, with 17 bases left between them. This CDR3 spans 15 amino acids. Germline values: CDR1 SGDLS, CDR2 YYNGEE. The CDR3 loop is CASSPGSLKDGELFF. Here the CDR3 DNA reads TGTGCCAGCAGCCCCGGGTCCCTGAAGGACGGGGAGCTGTTTTTT. The full variable domain, in which reference TRBV9 and TRBJ2-2 provide the parts outside the CDR3, is DSGVTQTPKHLITATGQRVTLRCSPRSGDLSVYWYQQSLDQGLQFLIQYYNGEERAKGNILERFSAQQFPDLHSELNLSSLELGDSALYFCASSPGSLKDGELFFGEGSRLTVL.

This sequence joins TRBV4-1 and TRBJ1-2; D may be TRBD1 (6 bases). This CDR3 contains 14 residues. The germline V and J ends were trimmed by 4 bases and 10 bases, with 19 bases remaining between them. Germline V gene data show CDR1 as MGHRA and CDR2 as YSYEKL. CDR3 region: CASSLTAQGRVYTF. In DNA form, the CDR3 reads TGCGCCAGCAGCCTAACGGCGCAGGGGAGGGTCTACACCTTC.